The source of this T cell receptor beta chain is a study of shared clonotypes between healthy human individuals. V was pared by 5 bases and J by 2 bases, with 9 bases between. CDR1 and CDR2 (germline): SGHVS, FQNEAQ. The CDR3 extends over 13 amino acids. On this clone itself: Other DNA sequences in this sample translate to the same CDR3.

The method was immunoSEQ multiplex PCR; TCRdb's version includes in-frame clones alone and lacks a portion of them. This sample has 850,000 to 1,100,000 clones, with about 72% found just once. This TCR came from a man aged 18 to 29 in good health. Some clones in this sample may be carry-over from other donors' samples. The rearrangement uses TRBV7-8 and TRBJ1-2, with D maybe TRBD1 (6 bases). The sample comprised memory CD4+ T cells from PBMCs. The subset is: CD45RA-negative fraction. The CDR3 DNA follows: TGTGCCAGCAGCCCCGACAGGAACTATGGCTACACCTTC. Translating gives CASSPDRNYGYTF.